This T cell receptor (beta chain) was identified in a study of graft-versus-host responses after intestinal transplantation. General observations from the study: Some GvH clones appeared in ileal mucosa or blood before recipient bone marrow.

Some clones are missing from TCRdb's copy, which holds only in-frame ones; the method was immunoSEQ multiplex PCR. The sample has around 95,000 clones; roughly 87% are singletons. The CDR3 has 15 residues. Germline V gene lookup returns CDR1 MGHRA and CDR2 YSYEKL. Trimming took 4 bases from V and 1 from J, leaving 11 bases between them. As for this clone: Antigen unknown.

Specimen: unstimulated CD4+ T cells sorted from spleen or lymph node cells, collected before transplant. The TCR originated in a human donor who was the organ donor for an intestinal transplant. This sequence joins TRBV4-1 and TRBJ1-3; D not certain. CDR3 bases: TGCGCCAGCAGCCCCCGTCGATTATCTGGAAACACCATATATTTT. Its protein is CASSPRRLSGNTIYF.